The sequence of this T cell receptor (beta chain) was determined in a study of identical twins' blood T cells. TCRdb re-called the 5' RACE reads through MiXCR, storing one row per CDR3 protein. Here the sample spans roughly 380,000 distinct CDR3 sequences, roughly 30% being singletons. The junction had 7 bases not matched to a gene; V was cut back by 5 bases and J by 6 bases. The CDR3 loop spans 14 amino acids. Germline loops: CDR1 MDHEN, CDR2 SYDVKM. This sequence joins TRBV28 and TRBJ1-5, with 7 bases identical to TRBD1. The sequence was obtained from a woman aged 18-50 years in good health. Material: PBMCs. In DNA, the CDR3 is TGTGCCAGCAGTACCCGACAGGGCTTTCAGCCCCAGCATTTT. Translation: CASSTRQGFQPQHF. Supplemented by reference TRBV28 and TRBJ1-5, the full variable domain reads DVKVTQSSRYLVKRTGEKVFLECVQDMDHENMFWYRQDPGLGLRLIYFSYDVKMKEKGDIPEGYSVSREKKERFSLILESASTNQTSMYLCASSTRQGFQPQHFGDGTRLSIL.